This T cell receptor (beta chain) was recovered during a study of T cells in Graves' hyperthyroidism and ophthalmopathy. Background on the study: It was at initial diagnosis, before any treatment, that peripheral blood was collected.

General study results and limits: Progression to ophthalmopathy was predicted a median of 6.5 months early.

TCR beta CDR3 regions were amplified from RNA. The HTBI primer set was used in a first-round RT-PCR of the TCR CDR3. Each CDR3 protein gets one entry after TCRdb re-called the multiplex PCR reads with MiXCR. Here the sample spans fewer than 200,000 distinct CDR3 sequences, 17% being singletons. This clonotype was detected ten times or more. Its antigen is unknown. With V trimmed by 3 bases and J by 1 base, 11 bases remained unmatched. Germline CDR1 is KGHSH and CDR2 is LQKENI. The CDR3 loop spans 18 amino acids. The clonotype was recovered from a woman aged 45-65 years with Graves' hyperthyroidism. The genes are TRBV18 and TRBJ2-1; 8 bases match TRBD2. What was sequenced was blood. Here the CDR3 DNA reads TGTGCCAGCTCACCCCCGGGACCGGGGGGGGGATCCTACAATGAGCAGTTCTTC. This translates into CASSPPGPGGGSYNEQFF.